This TCR beta chain was sequenced in a study of CD8 T cells in Susac syndrome. The V gene's germline CDR1 is SGHNT and CDR2 YYREEE (reference sequence). V lost 5 bases and J 3 bases, leaving 12 bases between the germline ends. The CDR3 covers 14 residues. CD8+ and CD4+ T cells from blood underwent TCR beta sequencing. When the RNA was reverse transcribed, random hexamers were used with an input of about 0.45 to 1 ug. The amplification used immunoSEQ multiplex PCR on TCR beta CDR3; it spanned 54 Vbeta and 13 Jbeta. TCRdb re-called the immunoSEQ multiplex PCR reads with MiXCR, one entry per CDR3 protein. The sample lists around 300,000 distinct CDR3 sequences, about 91% occurring once.

This receptor was identified in a human donor with multiple sclerosis. V and J are TRBV5-4 and TRBJ1-5; D is uncertain. The sequenced sample was CD8+ T cells from PBMCs. The CDR3 coding sequence is TGTGCCAGCAGGCAGGCGGGTTCCAATCAGCCCCAGCATTTT. It translates to CASRQAGSNQPQHF. Based on the CDR3 plus reference TRBV5-4 and TRBJ1-5, the full variable domain is ETGVTQSPTHLIKTRGQQVTLRCSSQSGHNTVSWYQQALGQGPQFIFQYYREEENGRGNFPPRFSGLQFPNYSSELNVNALELDDSALYLCASRQAGSNQPQHFGDGTRLSIL.